These 25 T cell receptor beta chains share one sample of origin, sequenced in a study of cytomegalovirus exposure and HLA in healthy donors. This PCR relied on a set of 60 Vbeta primers and 13 Jbeta primers. Assay used: immunoSEQ multiplex PCR; TCRdb lists only in-frame clones, some missing. The sample includes 150,000 to 200,000 clones, around 80% of them seen just once. The sequencing input was PBMCs. All receptors derive from a woman aged 50 to 60 in good health and CMV-seropositive.

This clone was counted only a few times. This sequence joins TRBV4-1 and TRBJ2-3; 12 bases are a match to TRBD2. J was trimmed by 7 bases and V by 0 bases; bases with no gene match: 14. The CDR3 runs 19 residues. CDR1 and CDR2 (germline): MGHRA, YSYEKL. CDR3 nucleotide sequence: TGCGCCAGCAGCCAAGAACCTTTAGAGACTAGCGGGGGAAGTAATACGCAGTATTTT. Its translation: CASSQEPLETSGGSNTQYF.

The chain uses TRBV9 and TRBJ2-7, with D possibly TRBD2 on 6 matching bases. Trimming took off 0 bases at V and 4 bases at J, with 14 bases between the two ends. Germline V gene sequence: CDR1 SGDLS, CDR2 YYNGEE. This CDR3 comprises 15 residues. CDR3 residues: CASSVGGDYVYEQYF. The CDR3 DNA sequence: TGTGCCAGCAGCGTAGGGGGGGATTATGTGTACGAGCAGTACTTC.

V gene TRBV6-5 combines with J gene TRBJ1-3; the D is unclear. The CDR3 is 12 residues long. CDR1 is MNHEY and CDR2 is SVGAGI in the germline V gene. Trimming stripped 4 bases from V and 8 bases from J, with 9 bases between. CDR3 region: CASSLGGDTIYF. CDR3 DNA: TGTGCCAGCAGTTTGGGCGGGGACACCATATATTTT.

This clone came up a few times. V is TRBV5-1 and J is TRBJ2-7; possible D gene TRBD1, 5 bases. The germline CDR1 and CDR2 sequences are SGHRS and YFSETQ. V was shortened by 0 bases and J by 2 bases, with 9 bases between the two germline ends. This CDR3 has 14 amino acids. This CDR3 reads CASSLVGPPYEQYF. In DNA form, the CDR3 reads TGCGCCAGCAGCTTGGTGGGGCCCCCCTACGAGCAGTACTTC.

The chain uses TRBV19 and TRBJ2-1, with a weak D call TRBD1 (6 bases). Per germline, CDR1 LNHDA and CDR2 SQIVND (reference sequence). Trimming shortened V by 7 bases and J by 4 bases, and 8 bases separated the two germline ends. The CDR3 is made up of 12 amino acids. CDR3 DNA sequence: TGTGCCAGTAAGGGGGTTTACAATGAGCAGTTCTTC. As protein: CASKGVYNEQFF.

CDR3 nucleotides: TGTGCCAGCAGCTTAATGGAGCAAGAGACCCAGTACTTC. It is translated as CASSLMEQETQYF. This chain uses TRBV7-3 with TRBJ2-5; D gene uncertain. Trimming pared 1 base from V and 2 bases from J, leaving 5 bases between. The CDR3 extends over 13 amino acids. The V gene's germline CDR1 is SGHTA and CDR2 FQGTGA.

This rearrangement joins TRBV9 to TRBJ2-2; 10 bases are a match to TRBD2. J lost 3 bases, V lost 2 bases, and 4 bases had no gene match. CDR1 SGDLS and CDR2 YYNGEE come from the germline V gene. This CDR3 comprises 16 residues. The CDR3 bases are TGTGCCAGCAGCGTTAGCGGGGGGCTCGACACCGGGGAGCTGTTTTTT. Residues: CASSVSGGLDTGELFF.

The chain recombines TRBV7-6 with TRBJ1-5, with D tentatively TRBD1 (5 bases). Trimming stripped 1 base from V and 0 bases from J, with 7 bases between. The CDR3 length is 15 residues. CDR1 and CDR2 (germline): SGHVS, FNYEAQ. CDR3 sequence (DNA): TGTGCCAGCAGCTTAGTCGGGGGTAGCAATCAGCCCCAGCATTTT. Translating it yields CASSLVGGSNQPQHF.

The V gene is TRBV6-5, the J gene TRBJ1-1, with 7 bases that match TRBD1. Germline assignment: CDR1 MNHEY and CDR2 SVGAGI. The J segment lost 5 bases and the V segment lost 8 bases, leaving 8 bases of the junction unmatched. This CDR3 contains 13 residues. The CDR3 sequence: CASRGGGGTEAFF. The CDR3, as DNA: TGTGCCAGCCGAGGAGGGGGCGGGACTGAAGCTTTCTTT.

As to this clone: At one end, the junction sequence differs from germline, possibly due to a read error. This chain connects TRBV5-4 to TRBJ2-5, with TRBD2 matching 12 bases. Germline loops: CDR1 SGHNT, CDR2 YYREEE (reference sequence). The CDR3 has 16 residues. The CDR3 DNA reads as TGTGCCGGCAGCGGAACTAGCGGGGGGCCTCAAGAGACCCAGTACTTC. It encodes CAGSGTSGGPQETQYF.

On this clone: Its ends do not fully match the called genes, so a read error is possible. The chain couples TRBV7-9 to TRBJ1-2; the D is unclear. Looked up from germline, CDR1 is SEHNR and CDR2 is FQNEAQ (reference sequence). This CDR3 spans 12 amino acids. The CDR3 is CSSSFTKSGYTF. Here the CDR3 DNA reads TGTTCCAGCAGCTTCACCAAGAGCGGCTACACCTTC.

The V call is TRBV6-1, the J call TRBJ1-6; 7 bases agree with TRBD1. In germline, CDR1 is MNHNS, CDR2 SASEGT. The trim removed 5 bases at V and 18 bases at J, leaving 13 bases unmatched. CDR3 length equals 13 residues. The CDR3 here is CASSSPGQTFPHF. CDR3 sequence (DNA): TGTGCCAGCAGTTCACCGGGACAGACATTTCCCCACTTT.

This chain joins TRBV27 and TRBJ2-2; maybe TRBD1 (6 bases). With 5 bases removed from V and 3 bases from J, the gap between germline ends came to 13 bases. Germline V gene lookup returns CDR1 MNHEY and CDR2 SMNVEV (reference sequence). There are 15 residues in the CDR3. CDR3 in amino acids: CASSRGQIDTGELFF. CDR3 bases: TGTGCCAGCAGTCGGGGACAAATTGACACCGGGGAGCTGTTTTTT.

CDR3 sequence: CASSLATGVSYNEQFF. CDR3 nucleotide sequence: TGTGCCAGCAGCTTAGCTACGGGGGTCTCCTACAATGAGCAGTTCTTC. This chain uses TRBV11-2 with TRBJ2-1, with D perhaps TRBD2 (6 bases). Trimming shortened V by 1 base and J by 0 bases, and 10 bases separated the two germline ends. Germline values: CDR1 SGHAT, CDR2 FQNNGV. There are 16 residues in the CDR3.

The rearrangement uses TRBV6-5 and TRBJ1-6, with TRBD1 matching 9 bases. Trimming cost V 5 bases and J 9 bases; bases outside gene matches: 8. The CDR3 contains 15 residues. Germline CDR1 MNHEY, CDR2 SVGAGI. In nucleotides, the CDR3 is TGTGCCAGCAGTAGTCCGGGACAGGGAGTTTCACCCCTCCACTTT. Its translation is CASSSPGQGVSPLHF.

The V call is TRBV9, the J call TRBJ1-6; D is uncertain. Germline V gene lookup returns CDR1 SGDLS and CDR2 YYNGEE. V was clipped by 0 bases and J by 0 bases, with 4 bases between them. The CDR3 sequence is 15 residues long. CDR3 nucleotides: TGTGCCAGCAGCGTAGCCAGCTCCTATAATTCACCCCTCCACTTT. Protein: CASSVASSYNSPLHF.

The chain employs TRBV19 and TRBJ1-2; TRBD1 aligns across 10 bases. The V gene's germline CDR1 is LNHDA and CDR2 SQIVND (reference sequence). Losses at the gene ends were 6 bases for V and 4 bases for J; bases not matched to a gene: 11. CDR3 length: 16 amino acids. CDR3 sequence (DNA): TGTGCCAGTAGGCAAACCGGGACAGGGGAACTCTATGGCTACACCTTC. Translated, it gives CASRQTGTGELYGYTF.

V and J are TRBV11-3 and TRBJ2-5; 8 bases line up with TRBD1. The J segment lost 4 bases and the V segment lost 5 bases, leaving 6 bases of the junction unmatched. The length of the CDR3 is 14 residues. Germline lookup yields CDR1 SGHNT and CDR2 YENEEA. CDR3 bases: TGTGCCAGCAGCCTCGGACAGGGACGAGAGACCCAGTACTTC. Translated, it gives CASSLGQGRETQYF.

The rearrangement links TRBV6-1 to TRBJ1-2; 8 positions match TRBD1. The ends lost 5 bases at V and 8 bases at J; junction bases unmatched: 10. The CDR3 length is 14 residues. In germline, CDR1 is MNHNS, CDR2 SASEGT. This chain's CDR3 is CASSHRQGASGYTF. DNA for the CDR3: TGTGCCAGCAGTCACCGGCAGGGGGCGTCCGGCTACACCTTC.

The chain employs TRBV30 and TRBJ2-1; 10 positions match TRBD2. Germline values: CDR1 GTSNPN, CDR2 SVGIG (reference sequence). The CDR3 contains 16 residues. Trimming removed 1 base from V and 9 bases from J; junction bases left unmatched: 12. The CDR3 DNA sequence: TGTGCCTGGAGTGGTCCAGCGGGGGGGATGGGGAGTGAGCAGTTCTTC. It specifies CAWSGPAGGMGSEQFF.

This chain links TRBV30 with TRBJ1-2, with 8 bases that match TRBD1. Germline assignment: CDR1 GTSNPN and CDR2 SVGIG (reference sequence). J lost 4 bases, V lost 2 bases, and 9 bases had no gene match. This CDR3 contains 15 residues. CDR3 region: CAWSLSTGVGYGYTF. For the CDR3, the DNA is TGTGCCTGGAGTCTCTCGACAGGGGTTGGCTATGGCTACACCTTC.

The chain uses TRBV4-1 and TRBJ1-2, with 9 bases that match TRBD1. Germline loops: CDR1 MGHRA, CDR2 YSYEKL. V shed 5 bases, J shed 6 bases, and the junction held 7 bases outside the gene matches. The CDR3 contains 14 residues. This chain's CDR3 is CASSGQGLDDGYTF. CDR3 sequence (DNA): TGCGCCAGCAGCGGACAGGGGTTGGATGATGGCTACACCTTC.

In DNA, the CDR3 is TGTGCCAGCAGTGAGGACAGGACTTATGGCTACACCTTC. Protein: CASSEDRTYGYTF. The chain combines TRBV6-1 with TRBJ1-2, with 7 bases identical to TRBD1. V was pared by 3 bases and J by 5 bases, with 3 bases of the junction left unmatched. From germline, CDR1 is MNHNS and CDR2 SASEGT. This CDR3 has 13 amino acids.

V is TRBV7-8 and J is TRBJ2-7; 7 bases align to TRBD2. This CDR3 has 14 amino acids. The germline CDR1 and CDR2 sequences are SGHVS and FQNEAQ. Germline trimming cut 3 bases from V and 3 bases from J; bases unmatched to any gene: 5. DNA for the CDR3: TGTGCCAGCAGCTTGCCGGGAGGAGACTACGAGCAGTACTTC. Translated: CASSLPGGDYEQYF.

The V gene is TRBV18, the J gene TRBJ2-7; 7 bases line up with TRBD1. The J segment lost 5 bases and the V segment lost 3 bases, leaving 7 bases of the junction unmatched. This CDR3 region has 14 residues. The germline gives CDR1 KGHSH, CDR2 LQKENI. The chain's CDR3 is CASSPPGQLNEQYF. The CDR3 nucleotides are TGTGCCAGCTCACCCCCGGGACAGCTCAACGAGCAGTACTTC.